Listed here are 11 T cell receptor beta chains from one sample, sequenced in a study of blood T cell repertoires in COVID-19. Assay: immunoSEQ multiplex PCR; the TCRdb copy retains only in-frame clones and omits some. The sample lists more than 70,000 clones, 85% to 95% occurring once. Sequencing was carried out using peripheral blood. These receptors all stem from a woman aged 50 to 60 in a cohort sampled during active COVID-19.

The chain recombines TRBV6-6 with TRBJ2-5, with TRBD2 identical over 8 bases. The CDR3 totals 14 residues. J was trimmed by 2 bases and V by 6 bases; bases with no gene match: 5. Germline V lookup: CDR1 MNHNY, CDR2 SVGAGI (reference sequence). CDR3: CASRLREAQETQYF. The CDR3 nucleotides are TGTGCCAGCAGATTGCGGGAGGCTCAAGAGACCCAGTACTTC.

CDR3: CASTSTGSYGYTF. DNA for the CDR3: TGTGCCAGCACCTCAACCGGGAGCTATGGCTACACCTTC. The chain uses TRBV6-6 and TRBJ1-2; D not resolved. Germline loops: CDR1 MNHNY, CDR2 SVGAGI (reference sequence). This CDR3 is built from 13 residues. V dropped 7 bases and J dropped 4 bases, with 13 bases sitting between them.

In its sample, this clone ranks as medium-sized. The chain recombines TRBV19 with TRBJ1-5, with D uncertain. Trimming pared 5 bases from V and 0 bases from J, leaving 14 bases between. This CDR3 is built from 16 residues. The germline V gene has CDR1 LNHDA and CDR2 SQIVND (reference sequence). This CDR3 reads CASSRYSPISNQPQHF. The CDR3 nucleotides read TGTGCCAGTAGTCGTTACAGCCCCATTAGCAATCAGCCCCAGCATTTT.

V gene TRBV27 combines with J gene TRBJ1-1; the match to TRBD1 covers 8 bases. The CDR3 spans 14 residues. Germline trimming cut 6 bases from V and 1 base from J; bases unmatched to any gene: 4. Germline loops: CDR1 MNHEY, CDR2 SMNVEV (reference sequence). For the CDR3, the DNA is TGTGCCAGCAGCTGGACAGGGTCGAACACTGAAGCTTTCTTT. It encodes CASSWTGSNTEAFF.

Here the CDR3 DNA reads TGTGCCAGCAGTGAAGTCGGGGGGCATAATTCACCCCTCCACTTT. This translates into CASSEVGGHNSPLHF. The chain links TRBV6-1 to TRBJ1-6; weak D call: TRBD1 (6 bases). Trimming took off 1 base at V and 5 bases at J, with 9 bases between the two ends. CDR3 size: 15 residues. Germline CDR1 is MNHNS and CDR2 is SASEGT.

This chain links TRBV30 with TRBJ2-1, with TRBD2 identical over 7 bases. Germline CDR1 is GTSNPN and CDR2 is SVGIG (reference sequence). The V segment lost 8 bases and the J segment 8 bases; nucleotides outside the gene matches: 15. The CDR3 totals 14 residues. The CDR3 sequence: CAGGSARGWDEQFF. The DNA of the CDR3 is TGTGCCGGGGGGTCGGCGCGGGGGTGGGATGAGCAGTTCTTC.

V gene TRBV5-8 combines with J gene TRBJ1-2, with 8 bases fitting TRBD1. J gave up 0 bases and V 0 bases, and 4 bases lay outside the gene matches. Per the germline V gene, CDR1 is SGHTS and CDR2 is YDEGEE. This CDR3 is built from 16 residues. The CDR3 sequence: CASSLAGTGPNYGYTF. The CDR3, as DNA: TGTGCCAGCAGCTTGGCCGGGACAGGTCCTAACTATGGCTACACCTTC.

This chain connects TRBV7-9 to TRBJ2-3, with 8 bases identical to TRBD2. Germline V gene sequence: CDR1 SEHNR, CDR2 FQNEAQ (reference sequence). CDR3 size: 11 residues. Here the CDR3 reads CGSGTKDTQYF. The CDR3 DNA follows: TGTGGTAGCGGGACGAAGGATACGCAGTATTTT.

The V and J genes are TRBV10-3 and TRBJ2-1; TRBD1 aligns across 8 bases. Trimming cost V 5 bases and J 4 bases; bases outside gene matches: 7. The CDR3 has 15 residues. Per germline, CDR1 ENHRY and CDR2 SYGVKD. This CDR3 reads CAISRGTGGYNEQFF. The CDR3 nucleotides read TGTGCCATCAGTCGGGGAACAGGGGGATACAATGAGCAGTTCTTC.

The J gene is TRBJ2-1, the V gene TRBV7-8; TRBD2 aligns across 8 bases. V dropped 5 bases and J dropped 7; count of bases not matched to a gene: 22. The CDR3 sequence is 19 residues long. Germline-derived CDR1 and CDR2 are SGHVS and FQNEAQ. CDR3 DNA sequence: TGTGCCAGCAGCCACCTCACCACCGCTACCGGGACTAGTAGAAATGAGCAGTTCTTC. Protein: CASSHLTTATGTSRNEQFF.

The chain uses TRBV2 and TRBJ1-5, with 10 bases aligning to TRBD1. The CDR3 is made up of 17 amino acids. The germline gives CDR1 SNHLY, CDR2 FYNNEI. Unmatched junction bases numbered 9, after V lost 6 bases and J lost 1 base. The CDR3: CASRGGTGVSSNQPQHF. CDR3 DNA: TGTGCCAGCAGGGGGGGGACAGGGGTTTCGAGCAATCAGCCCCAGCATTTT. Combining the CDR3 with reference TRBV2 and TRBJ1-5 gives the whole variable domain EPEVTQTPSHQVTQMGQEVILRCVPISNHLYFYWYRQILGQKVEFLVSFYNNEISEKSEIFDDQFSVERPDGSNFTLKIRSTKLEDSAMYFCASRGGTGVSSNQPQHFGDGTRLSIL.